The sequence of this T cell receptor beta chain was determined in a study of shared clonotypes between healthy human individuals. The assay was run at deep level. TCRdb's table, derived via immunoSEQ multiplex PCR, lists solely in-frame clones and lacks some. The sample comprises a few million clones, 90% to 95% of which are singletons, and 0.35% to 0.45% rests with the top ten. V dropped 4 bases and J dropped 10 bases, with 13 bases sitting between them. Germline CDR1 is SGHDN and CDR2 is FVKESK. This CDR3 is built from 12 residues. Worth noting for this clone: The antigen remains unidentified.

Donors, without exception, were Caucasian adults residing in Nashville, Tennessee. Overall study results and limits: Among donors, sharing of clonotypes was expected to be affected by sequencing depth.

The rearrangement uses TRBV14 and TRBJ1-2, with D perhaps TRBD1 (5 bases). The specimen was naive CD4+ T cells from PBMCs. Subset specified: CD45RA+ positively selected. The receptor comes from a man between 18 and 35 years old in good health. Some clones in this sample may be carry-over from other donors' samples. CDR3 DNA sequence: TGTGCCAGCAGCCGGGACCGGATCCACTACACCTTC. It is translated as CASSRDRIHYTF.